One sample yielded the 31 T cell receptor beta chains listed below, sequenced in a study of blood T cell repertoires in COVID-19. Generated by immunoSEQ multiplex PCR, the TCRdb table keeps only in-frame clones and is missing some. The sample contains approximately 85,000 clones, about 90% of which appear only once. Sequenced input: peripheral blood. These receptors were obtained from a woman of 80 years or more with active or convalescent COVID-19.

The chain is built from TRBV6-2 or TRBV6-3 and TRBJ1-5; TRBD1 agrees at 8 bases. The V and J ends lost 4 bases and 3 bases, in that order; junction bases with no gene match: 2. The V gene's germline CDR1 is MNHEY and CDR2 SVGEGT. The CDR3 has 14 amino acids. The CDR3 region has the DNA TGTGCCAGCAGTTCACAGGGGGTCAATCAGCCCCAGCATTTT. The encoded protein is CASSSQGVNQPQHF.

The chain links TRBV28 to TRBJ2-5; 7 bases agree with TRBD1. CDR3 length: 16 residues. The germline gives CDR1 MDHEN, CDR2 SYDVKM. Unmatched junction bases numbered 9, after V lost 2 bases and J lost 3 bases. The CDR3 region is CASSLPLTGNKETQYF. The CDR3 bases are TGTGCCAGCAGTTTACCTTTGACAGGGAACAAAGAGACCCAGTACTTC.

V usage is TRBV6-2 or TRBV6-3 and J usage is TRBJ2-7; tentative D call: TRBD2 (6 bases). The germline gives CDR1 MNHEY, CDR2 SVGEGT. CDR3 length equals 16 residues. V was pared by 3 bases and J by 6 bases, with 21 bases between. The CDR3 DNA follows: TGTGCCAGCAGTTATGGGGCGGGAAGTCTCGTCGGCGAGCAGTACTTC. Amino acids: CASSYGAGSLVGEQYF.

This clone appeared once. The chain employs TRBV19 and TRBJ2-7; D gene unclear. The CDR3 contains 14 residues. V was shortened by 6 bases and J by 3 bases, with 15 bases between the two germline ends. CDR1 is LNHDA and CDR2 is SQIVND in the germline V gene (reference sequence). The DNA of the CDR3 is TGTGCCAGTAGCCCTGGCAATCTCGTCTACGAGCAGTACTTC. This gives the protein CASSPGNLVYEQYF.

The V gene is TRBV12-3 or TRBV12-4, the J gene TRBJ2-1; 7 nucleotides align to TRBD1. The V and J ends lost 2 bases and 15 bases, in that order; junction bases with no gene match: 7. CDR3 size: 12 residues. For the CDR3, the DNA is TGTGCCAGCAGTTTATTGTACAGGGGTCCGTTCTTC. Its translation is CASSLLYRGPFF.

CDR3 sequence (DNA): TGTGCCAGCAGCAAAATATATAGCGGGACCTACAATGAGCAGTTCTTC. Its protein product is CASSKIYSGTYNEQFF. The gene calls are TRBV21-1 and TRBJ2-1; the table's D call, TRBD2, has no DNA check behind it. TRBV21-1 is flagged as a pseudogene. CDR3 length equals 16 residues.

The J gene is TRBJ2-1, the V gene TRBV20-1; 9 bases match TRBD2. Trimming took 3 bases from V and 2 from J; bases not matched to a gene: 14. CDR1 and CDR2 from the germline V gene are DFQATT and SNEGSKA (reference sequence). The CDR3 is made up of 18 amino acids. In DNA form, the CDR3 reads TGCAGTGCTAGTCCTGAAGTTCGACTAGCGGAGGCCTACAATGAGCAGTTCTTC. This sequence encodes CSASPEVRLAEAYNEQFF.

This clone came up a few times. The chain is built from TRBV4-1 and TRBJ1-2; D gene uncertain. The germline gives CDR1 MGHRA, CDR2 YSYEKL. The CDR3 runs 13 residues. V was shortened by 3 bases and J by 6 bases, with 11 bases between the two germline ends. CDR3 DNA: TGCGCCAGCAGCCAGGAGATGGCGCATGGCTACACCTTC. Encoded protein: CASSQEMAHGYTF.

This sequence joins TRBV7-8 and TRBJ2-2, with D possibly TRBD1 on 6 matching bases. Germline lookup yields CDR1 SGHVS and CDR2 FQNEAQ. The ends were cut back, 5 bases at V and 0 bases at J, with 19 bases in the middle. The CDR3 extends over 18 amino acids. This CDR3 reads CASSPPPGQRTNTGELFF. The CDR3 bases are TGTGCCAGCAGCCCTCCTCCCGGACAGCGAACGAACACCGGGGAGCTGTTTTTT.

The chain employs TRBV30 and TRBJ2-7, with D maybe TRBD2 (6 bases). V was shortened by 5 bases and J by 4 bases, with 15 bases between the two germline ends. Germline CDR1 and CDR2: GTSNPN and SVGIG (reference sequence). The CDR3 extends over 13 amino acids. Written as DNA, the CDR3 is TGTGCCTGGGGGGGGAGTCTTGGGTACGAGCAGTACTTC. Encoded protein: CAWGGSLGYEQYF.

CDR3 region: CASSVKGSGEQYF. The CDR3 DNA is TGTGCCAGCAGCGTAAAGGGGTCAGGAGAGCAGTACTTC. This chain links TRBV9 with TRBJ2-7, with TRBD1 as a possible D gene (5 bases). The CDR3 runs to 13 residues. V dropped 1 base and J dropped 7 bases, with 12 bases sitting between them. In germline, CDR1 is SGDLS, CDR2 YYNGEE.

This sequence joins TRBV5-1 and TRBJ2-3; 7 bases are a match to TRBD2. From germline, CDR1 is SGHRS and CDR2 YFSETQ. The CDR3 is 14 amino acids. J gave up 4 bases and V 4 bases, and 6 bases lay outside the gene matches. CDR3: CASSPGLQADTQYF. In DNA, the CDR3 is TGCGCCAGCAGCCCGGGACTACAAGCAGATACGCAGTATTTT. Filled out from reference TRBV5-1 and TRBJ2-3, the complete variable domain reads KAGVTQTPRYLIKTRGQQVTLSCSPISGHRSVSWYQQTPGQGLQFLFEYFSETQRNKGNFPGRFSGRQFSNSRSEMNVSTLELGDSALYLCASSPGLQADTQYFGPGTRLTVL.

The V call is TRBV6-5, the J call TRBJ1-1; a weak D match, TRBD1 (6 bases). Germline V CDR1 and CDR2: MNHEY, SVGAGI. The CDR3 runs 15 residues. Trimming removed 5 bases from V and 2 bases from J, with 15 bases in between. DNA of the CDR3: TGTGCCAGCAGTCGACGGACAGACTCAAACACTGAAGCTTTCTTT. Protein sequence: CASSRRTDSNTEAFF.

CDR3 in amino acids: CASGDRGPDEQYF. The CDR3 DNA reads TGTGCCAGTGGAGACAGGGGGCCGGACGAGCAGTACTTC. This sequence joins TRBV19 and TRBJ2-7, with 10 bases matching TRBD1. The V and J ends lost 8 bases and 5 bases, in that order; junction bases with no gene match: 6. The CDR3 contains 13 residues. Germline V gives CDR1 LNHDA, CDR2 SQIVND (reference sequence).

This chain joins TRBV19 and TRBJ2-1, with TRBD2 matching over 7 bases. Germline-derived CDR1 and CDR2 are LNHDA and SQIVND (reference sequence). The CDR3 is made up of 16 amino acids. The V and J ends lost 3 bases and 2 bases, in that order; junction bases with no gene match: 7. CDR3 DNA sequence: TGTGCCAGTAGTATTACTAGCGCCTTGACCTACAATGAGCAGTTCTTC. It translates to CASSITSALTYNEQFF.

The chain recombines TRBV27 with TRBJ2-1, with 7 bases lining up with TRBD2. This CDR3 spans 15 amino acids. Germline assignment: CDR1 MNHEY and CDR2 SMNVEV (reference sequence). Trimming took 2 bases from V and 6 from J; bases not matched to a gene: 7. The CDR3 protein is CASSLVGLGTNEQFF. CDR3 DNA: TGTGCCAGCAGTTTAGTCGGACTAGGTACCAATGAGCAGTTCTTC.

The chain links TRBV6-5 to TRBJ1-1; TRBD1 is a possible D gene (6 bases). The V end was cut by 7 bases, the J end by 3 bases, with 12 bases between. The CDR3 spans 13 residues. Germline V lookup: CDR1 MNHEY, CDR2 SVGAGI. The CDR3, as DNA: TGTGCCAGCACCCTTGGACAGTACACTGAAGCTTTCTTT. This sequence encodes CASTLGQYTEAFF.

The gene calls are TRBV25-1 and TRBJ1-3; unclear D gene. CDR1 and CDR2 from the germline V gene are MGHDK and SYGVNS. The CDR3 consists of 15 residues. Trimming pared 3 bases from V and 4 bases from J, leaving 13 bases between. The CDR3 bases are TGTGCCAGCAGTGACCGGACGGGGAACGGAAACACCATATATTTT. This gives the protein CASSDRTGNGNTIYF.

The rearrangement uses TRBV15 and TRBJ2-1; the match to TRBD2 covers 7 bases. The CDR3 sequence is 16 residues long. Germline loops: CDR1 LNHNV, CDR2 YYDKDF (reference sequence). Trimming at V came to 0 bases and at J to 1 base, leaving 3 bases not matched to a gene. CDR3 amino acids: CATSRDGRLSYNEQFF. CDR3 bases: TGTGCCACCAGCAGAGACGGGAGGTTATCCTACAATGAGCAGTTCTTC.

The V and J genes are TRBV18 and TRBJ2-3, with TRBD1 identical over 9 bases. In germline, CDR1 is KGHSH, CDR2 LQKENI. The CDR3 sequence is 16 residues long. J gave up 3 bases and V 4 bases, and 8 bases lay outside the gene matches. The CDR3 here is CASSRSTGGATDTQYF. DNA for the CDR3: TGTGCCAGCTCACGTAGTACAGGGGGCGCGACAGATACGCAGTATTTT. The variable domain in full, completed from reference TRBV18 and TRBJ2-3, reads NAGVMQNPRHLVRRRGQEARLRCSPMKGHSHVYWYRQLPEEGLKFMVYLQKENIIDESGMPKERFSAEFPKEGPSILRIQQVVRGDSAAYFCASSRSTGGATDTQYFGPGTRLTVL.

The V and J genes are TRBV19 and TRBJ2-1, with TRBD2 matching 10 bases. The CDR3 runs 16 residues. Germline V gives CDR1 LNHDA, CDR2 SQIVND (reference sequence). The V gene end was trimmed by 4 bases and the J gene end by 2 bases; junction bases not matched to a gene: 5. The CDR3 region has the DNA TGTGCCAGTAGTAGAGTAGCGGGAGGCACCTACAATGAGCAGTTCTTC. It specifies CASSRVAGGTYNEQFF.

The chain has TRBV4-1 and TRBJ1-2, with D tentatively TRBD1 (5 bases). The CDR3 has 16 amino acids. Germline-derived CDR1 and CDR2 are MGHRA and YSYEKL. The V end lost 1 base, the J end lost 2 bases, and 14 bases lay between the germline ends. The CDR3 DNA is TGCGCCAGCAGCCAAGGTTCGCAGGGCCTAAACTATGGCTACACCTTC. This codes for CASSQGSQGLNYGYTF.

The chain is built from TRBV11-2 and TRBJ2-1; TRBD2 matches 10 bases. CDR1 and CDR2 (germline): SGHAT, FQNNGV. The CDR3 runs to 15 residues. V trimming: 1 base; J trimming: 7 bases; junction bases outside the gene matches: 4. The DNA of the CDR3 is TGTGCCAGCAGCTTAGGACTAGCGGGTGGAAATGAGCAGTTCTTC. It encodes CASSLGLAGGNEQFF.

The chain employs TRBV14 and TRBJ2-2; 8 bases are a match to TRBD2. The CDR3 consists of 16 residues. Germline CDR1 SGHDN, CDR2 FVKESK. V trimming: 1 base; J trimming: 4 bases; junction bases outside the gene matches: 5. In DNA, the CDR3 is TGTGCCAGCAGCCAAGGGAAGCGGGAGAGCACCGGGGAGCTGTTTTTT. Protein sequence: CASSQGKRESTGELFF.

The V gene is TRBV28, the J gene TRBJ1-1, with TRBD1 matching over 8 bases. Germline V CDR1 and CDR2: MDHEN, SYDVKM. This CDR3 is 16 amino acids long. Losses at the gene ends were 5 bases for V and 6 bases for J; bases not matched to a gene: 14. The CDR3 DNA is TGTGCCAGCAGTCTACTGAAGACAGGGGTAGTCTCTGAAGCTTTCTTT. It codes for CASSLLKTGVVSEAFF.

CDR3 nucleotides: TGTGCCAGTAGTATAGCCATCCAAGAGACCCAGTACTTC. Translating it yields CASSIAIQETQYF. This chain uses TRBV19 with TRBJ2-5; D remains unclear. The CDR3 runs to 13 residues. V gave up 1 base and J gave up 1 base, with 4 bases separating them. In germline, CDR1 is LNHDA, CDR2 SQIVND (reference sequence).

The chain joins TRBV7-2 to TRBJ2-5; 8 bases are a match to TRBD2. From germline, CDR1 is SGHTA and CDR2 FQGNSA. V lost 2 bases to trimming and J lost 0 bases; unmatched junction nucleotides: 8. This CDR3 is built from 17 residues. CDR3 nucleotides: TGTGCCAGCAGCTTACTAGGGGGAGCGGGAGACCAAGAGACCCAGTACTTC. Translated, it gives CASSLLGGAGDQETQYF.

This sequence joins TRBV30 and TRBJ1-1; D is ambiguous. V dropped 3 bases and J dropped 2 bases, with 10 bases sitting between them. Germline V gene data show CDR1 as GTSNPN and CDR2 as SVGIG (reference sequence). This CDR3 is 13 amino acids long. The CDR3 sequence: CAWSASTNTEAFF. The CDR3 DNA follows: TGTGCCTGGAGCGCGTCGACAAACACTGAAGCTTTCTTT.

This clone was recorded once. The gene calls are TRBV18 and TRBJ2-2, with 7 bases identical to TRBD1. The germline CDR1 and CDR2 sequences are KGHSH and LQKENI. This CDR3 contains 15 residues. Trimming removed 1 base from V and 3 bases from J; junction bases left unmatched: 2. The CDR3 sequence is CASSPQGAHTGELFF. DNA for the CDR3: TGTGCCAGCTCACCACAGGGGGCGCACACCGGGGAGCTGTTTTTT.

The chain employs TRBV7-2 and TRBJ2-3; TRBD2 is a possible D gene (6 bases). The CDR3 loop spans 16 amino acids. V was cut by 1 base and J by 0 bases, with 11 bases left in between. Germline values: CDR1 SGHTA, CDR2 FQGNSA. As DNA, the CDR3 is TGTGCCAGCAGCTTAGGAAGCGGGCCTAGCACAGATACGCAGTATTTT. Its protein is CASSLGSGPSTDTQYF.

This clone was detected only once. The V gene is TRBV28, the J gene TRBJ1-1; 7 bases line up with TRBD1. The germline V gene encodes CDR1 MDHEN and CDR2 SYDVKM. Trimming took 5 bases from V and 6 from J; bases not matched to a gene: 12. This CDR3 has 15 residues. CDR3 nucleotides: TGTGCCAGCAGTCCCTTGACAGGGATTGGTGCTGAAGCTTTCTTT. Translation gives CASSPLTGIGAEAFF.